Listed below are T cell receptor beta chains from one sample, sequenced in a study of post-analysis software for immune sequencing data. TCRdb independently ran MiXCR on the PCR reads; one entry per CDR3 protein. The sample has hundreds of thousands of distinct CDR3 sequences, roughly 46% seen once. Sequenced input: blood. Receptors were obtained from a girl between 5 and 17 years old with multiple sclerosis. CDR3s leave out the opening cysteine and the closing phenylalanine or tryptophan. Size tells how often a clone was seen (once, few, many) or the class of an expanded clone, and some rows leave it out.

size	V	J	CDR3
many	TRBV12-3/TRBV12-4	TRBJ2-1	ASSFSYNEQF
.	TRBV5-1	.	ASSFNRQYEQY
few	TRBV20-1	TRBJ2-5	SAASPDRAQETQY
few	TRBV6-5	TRBJ1-5	ASSYSPDQPQH
.	TRBV6-4	TRBJ2-1	ASSFKLAGDGEQF
.	TRBV11-2	TRBJ2-5	ASSPNTVLVQETQY
.	TRBV5-1	.	ASSLDRWGYEQY
few	TRBV5-1	TRBJ2-1	ASSLWDPSYNEQF
.	TRBV7-9	TRBJ1-1	ASSLWGQHSDTEAF
.	TRBV5-1	TRBJ2-7	TSRRLAGDDEQY
.	TRBV4-2	TRBJ2-7	ASSQGAGKMDYEQY
.	TRBV7-6	TRBJ2-7	ASSPEPISGHPYEQY
.	TRBV4-3	TRBJ2-7	ASSQDAYRPGEQY
.	TRBV4-2	TRBJ1-1	ASSQASGNTEAF
.	TRBV28	TRBJ2-1	ASSPIKRESYNEQF
.	TRBV6-5	TRBJ2-6	ASSYSQGSSGANVLT
.	TRBV6-2/TRBV6-3	TRBJ2-5	ASRSHRQRPYQETQY
.	TRBV4-3	TRBJ2-7	ASSHVAGVSYEQY
.	TRBV6-5	TRBJ2-6	ASSPSASGANVLT
once	TRBV6-5	TRBJ2-5	ASSYYGGPNEQY
.	TRBV6-5	TRBJ1-4	ASSVLQGRREKLF
few	TRBV5-1	TRBJ2-3	ASSLGAAGGQDTQY
few	TRBV20-1	TRBJ2-3	SAKGGKPDTQY
.	TRBV28	TRBJ2-7	ASRTSGTYEQY
.	TRBV24-1	TRBJ1-5	ATQGQEGQPQH
.	TRBV4-3	TRBJ1-2	ASRRAGDREGYT
.	TRBV12-3/TRBV12-4	TRBJ2-3	AIAVSTDTEY
few	TRBV12-3/TRBV12-4	TRBJ2-1	ASSHGLSSYNEQF